This is a list of T cell receptor beta chains from one sample in a study of control samples from healthy donors and cancer patients. Here immunoSEQ multiplex PCR was the method, and the copy in TCRdb shows in-frame clones only, minus some. This sample has 150,000 to 180,000 clones, with 94% found just once. Sequenced input: blood. The receptor source for this set is a man between 40 and 49 years old in good health. Both conserved end residues are part of each CDR3. D genes are given only for firm matches. Clone size is shown for a subset of rows, as once, few, many or a class of expanded clone.

CASSMTGMVADTQYF,TGTGCCAGTAGTATGACAGGGATGGTGGCGGATACGCAGTATTTT,TRBD1,TRBJ2-3,TRBV19,NA
CASSLAVFGNTEAFF,TGCGCCAGCAGCTTGGCGGTATTCGGGAACACTGAAGCTTTCTTT,NA,TRBJ1-1,TRBV5-1,NA
CASSQGPNPPQFF,TGCGCCAGCAGCCAAGGTCCTAATCCCCCTCAGTTCTTC,NA,TRBJ2-1,TRBV4-1,NA
CASSLYPDMNTEAFF,TGTGCCAGCAGCTTGTACCCGGACATGAACACTGAAGCTTTCTTT,NA,TRBJ1-1,TRBV5-6,NA
CASSGTLNTEAFF,TGTGCCAGCAGCGGGACATTGAACACTGAAGCTTTCTTT,NA,TRBJ1-1,TRBV5-6,NA
CASSPGHHGYTF,TGTGCCAGCAGCCCGGGGCACCATGGCTACACCTTC,NA,TRBJ1-2,TRBV12-3/TRBV12-4,NA
CASSVSRGRVAEAFF,TGTGCCAGCAGCGTTAGCAGGGGGCGGGTAGCTGAAGCTTTCTTT,TRBD1,TRBJ1-1,TRBV6-6,once
CASSPQTGAHGYTF,TGCGCCAGCAGCCCCCAGACAGGGGCCCACGGCTACACCTTC,TRBD1,TRBJ1-2,TRBV5-1,NA
CASRVGENSPLHF,TGTGCCAGCAGAGTTGGTGAGAATTCACCCCTCCACTTT,NA,TRBJ1-6,TRBV2,NA
CASSTGTSGGILGDTQYF,TGTGCCAGCAGCACGGGGACTAGCGGGGGAATATTAGGAGATACGCAGTATTTT,TRBD2,TRBJ2-3,TRBV5-5,NA